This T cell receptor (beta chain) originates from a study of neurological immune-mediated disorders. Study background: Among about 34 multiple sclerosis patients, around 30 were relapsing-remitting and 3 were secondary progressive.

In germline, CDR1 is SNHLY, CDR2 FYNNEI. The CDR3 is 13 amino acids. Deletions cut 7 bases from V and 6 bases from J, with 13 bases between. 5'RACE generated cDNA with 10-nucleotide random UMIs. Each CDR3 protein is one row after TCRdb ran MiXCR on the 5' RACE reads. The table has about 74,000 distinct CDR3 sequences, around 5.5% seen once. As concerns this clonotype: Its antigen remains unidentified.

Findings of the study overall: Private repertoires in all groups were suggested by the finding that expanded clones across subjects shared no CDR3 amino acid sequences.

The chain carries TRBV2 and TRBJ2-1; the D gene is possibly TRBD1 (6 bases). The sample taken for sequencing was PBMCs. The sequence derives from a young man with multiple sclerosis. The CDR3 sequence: CASKQQTGNEQFF. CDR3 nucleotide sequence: TGTGCCAGCAAACAACAGACAGGCAATGAGCAGTTCTTC.